These 19 T cell receptor beta chains were sequenced from one sample in a study of blood T cell repertoires in COVID-19. The assay was immunoSEQ multiplex PCR, and TCRdb's table has in-frame clones only and misses some. The sample contains tens of thousands of clones, 70% to 90% of which appear only once. Sequencing was carried out using peripheral blood. The receptors here all came from a man between 70 and 80 years old with acute or convalescent COVID-19.

J is TRBJ1-2 and V is TRBV9; D might be TRBD1 (5 bases). Trimming stripped 3 bases from V and 8 bases from J, with 14 bases between. Germline lookup yields CDR1 SGDLS and CDR2 YYNGEE. The CDR3 extends over 13 amino acids. In DNA, the CDR3 is TGTGCCAGCAGCGCCGCCCCCAGGGCCGGCTACACCTTC. Residues: CASSAAPRAGYTF.

The J gene is TRBJ2-6, the V gene TRBV27, with 9 bases identical to TRBD1. Germline lookup yields CDR1 MNHEY and CDR2 SMNVEV (reference sequence). V was clipped by 3 bases and J by 0 bases; unmatched bases: 6. The CDR3 runs to 18 residues. The CDR3 spells CASSFAGTGISGANVLTF. The DNA of the CDR3 is TGTGCCAGCAGTTTCGCCGGGACAGGGATCTCTGGGGCCAACGTCCTGACTTTC.

The rearrangement joins TRBV6-2 or TRBV6-3 to TRBJ2-1; D is uncertain. The CDR3 is 15 amino acids. The V and J ends lost 4 bases and 3 bases respectively, with 13 bases between them. Germline V gives CDR1 MNHEY, CDR2 SVGEGT. CDR3 sequence reads: CASSWSRVGYNEQFF. CDR3 nucleotide sequence: TGTGCCAGCAGTTGGAGTCGCGTGGGCTACAATGAGCAGTTCTTC.

The chain combines TRBV19 with TRBJ2-1; tentative D call: TRBD2 (6 bases). This CDR3 contains 15 residues. V was clipped by 3 bases and J by 10 bases, with 19 bases between them. In germline, CDR1 is LNHDA, CDR2 SQIVND (reference sequence). The CDR3 sequence: CASSIPGLQRLEQFF. The CDR3 DNA reads as TGTGCCAGTAGTATTCCGGGACTCCAACGGTTAGAGCAGTTCTTC.

The V and J genes are TRBV7-3 and TRBJ1-1; TRBD1 matches at 7 bases. With 5 bases clipped from V and 1 base from J, the junction kept 7 bases outside the gene matches. Germline V lookup: CDR1 SGHTA, CDR2 FQGTGA. This CDR3 is built from 15 residues. The CDR3 DNA reads as TGTGCCAGCAGCAAGACAGGGTCCGGGAACACTGAAGCTTTCTTT. The encoded protein is CASSKTGSGNTEAFF.

In nucleotides, the CDR3 is TGTGCCAGCAGCCTTTCCCTGACAGGCAGGGAGACCCAGTACTTC. It yields the protein CASSLSLTGRETQYF. This sequence joins TRBV11-2 and TRBJ2-5; D is possibly TRBD1 (6 bases). The CDR3 is made up of 15 amino acids. The germline V and J ends were trimmed by 5 bases and 5 bases, with 18 bases remaining between them. Germline CDR1 reads SGHAT; CDR2 reads FQNNGV.

This clone was counted many times. The rearrangement uses TRBV19 and TRBJ2-7; perhaps TRBD1 as D (5 bases). The V gene lost 0 bases and the J gene lost 2 bases, with 5 bases spanning the gap. This CDR3 has 13 residues. CDR1 is LNHDA and CDR2 is SQIVND in the germline V gene (reference sequence). As DNA, the CDR3 is TGTGCCAGTAGTATAGAGACAGCCTACGAGCAGTACTTC. It translates to CASSIETAYEQYF. Looking up the rest from reference TRBV19 and TRBJ2-7 gives the full variable domain: DGGITQSPKYLFRKEGQNVTLSCEQNLNHDAMYWYRQDPGQGLRLIYYSQIVNDFQKGDIAEGYSVSREKKESFPLTVTSAQKNPTAFYLCASSIETAYEQYFGPGTRLTVT.

The rearrangement joins TRBV5-8 to TRBJ2-3; maybe TRBD2 (6 bases). The CDR3 extends over 14 amino acids. V was trimmed by 4 bases and J by 7 bases, leaving 16 bases between them. CDR1 is SGHTS, CDR2 YDEGEE, per germline. The CDR3 reads CASSKRASTNTQYF. CDR3 DNA: TGTGCCAGCAGCAAGCGGGCGTCCACGAATACGCAGTATTTT.

This chain connects TRBV5-4 to TRBJ1-3; 8 bases agree with TRBD1. V was pared by 4 bases and J by 3 bases, with 9 bases of the junction left unmatched. This CDR3 has 16 amino acids. Germline V CDR1 and CDR2: SGHNT, YYREEE (reference sequence). The CDR3, as DNA: TGTGCCAGCAGCCTGAACCCAGGGGGCGGTGGAAACACCATATATTTT. Its translation: CASSLNPGGGGNTIYF.

The V and J genes are TRBV5-5 and TRBJ2-7, with 9 bases that match TRBD1. J lost 4 bases, V lost 4 bases, and 6 bases had no gene match. Germline V CDR1 and CDR2: SGHKS, YYEKEE (reference sequence). CDR3 size: 14 residues. CDR3 sequence reads: CASSPPGQGYEQYF. Written as DNA, the CDR3 is TGTGCCAGCAGCCCACCGGGACAGGGTTACGAGCAGTACTTC.

J is TRBJ2-1 and V is TRBV5-4; TRBD1 is a possible D gene (5 bases). Per the germline V gene, CDR1 is SGHNT and CDR2 is YYREEE (reference sequence). This CDR3 contains 13 residues. The germline V and J ends were trimmed by 4 bases and 6 bases, with 11 bases remaining between them. CDR3 in amino acids: CASSPERGNEQFF. CDR3 bases: TGTGCCAGCAGCCCGGAAAGGGGCAATGAGCAGTTCTTC.

This sequence joins TRBV6-5 and TRBJ2-1, with D possibly being TRBD2 (5 bases). The CDR3 extends over 16 amino acids. Germline-derived CDR1 and CDR2 are MNHEY and SVGAGI. Deletions cut 4 bases from V and 2 bases from J, with 15 bases between. The CDR3 spells CASSSVLGRAYNEQFF. CDR3 nucleotides: TGTGCCAGCAGTTCCGTGTTAGGGCGGGCCTACAATGAGCAGTTCTTC.

This clone was detected only once. The rearrangement uses TRBV9 and TRBJ2-5; a possible D gene is TRBD2 (6 bases). Germline V gene sequence: CDR1 SGDLS, CDR2 YYNGEE. The CDR3 sequence is 16 residues long. The germline V and J ends were trimmed by 4 bases and 5 bases, with 21 bases remaining between them. In DNA, the CDR3 is TGTGCCAGCAGCCTAGGAACTAGCCCTGGTGGGGAGACCCAGTACTTC. It codes for CASSLGTSPGGETQYF.

The chain combines TRBV19 with TRBJ1-1; perhaps TRBD1 as D (6 bases). Deletions cut 4 bases from V and 1 base from J, with 13 bases between. Looked up from germline, CDR1 is LNHDA and CDR2 is SQIVND (reference sequence). The CDR3 loop spans 15 amino acids. The CDR3 DNA follows: TGTGCCAGTAGTACGGCAGGGGTTACGAACACTGAAGCTTTCTTT. Its protein is CASSTAGVTNTEAFF. Using reference TRBV19 and TRBJ1-1 for the parts outside the CDR3, the full variable domain is DGGITQSPKYLFRKEGQNVTLSCEQNLNHDAMYWYRQDPGQGLRLIYYSQIVNDFQKGDIAEGYSVSREKKESFPLTVTSAQKNPTAFYLCASSTAGVTNTEAFFGQGTRLTVV.

This clone has just one count. Other DNA variants within this sample encode the same CDR3. This sequence joins TRBV6-5 and TRBJ1-1; D possibly corresponds to TRBD1 (6 bases). Per germline, CDR1 MNHEY and CDR2 SVGAGI. The CDR3 consists of 13 residues. Trimming removed 0 bases at V and 4 bases at J, with 6 bases between. The CDR3 region is CASSYSTGTEAFF. In nucleotides, the CDR3 is TGTGCCAGCAGTTACTCGACAGGCACTGAAGCTTTCTTT.

The chain uses TRBV21-1 and TRBJ1-1; the DNA was not compared with TRBD1, the D call given in the table. TRBV21-1 is recorded as a pseudogene. The CDR3 totals 16 residues. This CDR3 reads CASSKGRDRGNTEAFF. The CDR3 DNA sequence: TGTGCCAGCAGCAAAGGGCGCGACAGGGGGAACACTGAAGCTTTCTTT.

The V gene is TRBV24-1, the J gene TRBJ2-2, with 8 bases matching TRBD2. CDR1 and CDR2 (germline): KGHDR, SFDVKD. This CDR3 contains 18 residues. Trimming at V came to 4 bases and at J to 4 bases, leaving 13 bases not matched to a gene. The CDR3 DNA reads TGTGCCACCAGTGACCATCCCACGAGCGGGGGTGTCACCGGGGAGCTGTTTTTT. Translated: CATSDHPTSGGVTGELFF.

The chain carries TRBV9 and TRBJ2-7; tentatively, D is TRBD2 (5 bases). This CDR3 has 13 residues. The V gene lost 4 bases and the J gene lost 2 bases, with 10 bases spanning the gap. The germline CDR1 and CDR2 sequences are SGDLS and YYNGEE. CDR3 protein: CASSPSEAYEQYF. As DNA, the CDR3 is TGTGCCAGCAGCCCCTCGGAGGCCTACGAGCAGTACTTC.

V and J are TRBV2 and TRBJ1-1, with 9 bases identical to TRBD1. V trimming: 5 bases; J trimming: 12 bases; junction bases outside the gene matches: 10. The germline gives CDR1 SNHLY, CDR2 FYNNEI. The CDR3 is made up of 13 amino acids. The chain's CDR3 is CASSRLPGQGSFF. In DNA form, the CDR3 reads TGTGCCAGCAGTCGACTCCCGGGACAGGGATCTTTCTTT.